Listed here is a single T cell receptor beta chain. Clones were read by immunoSEQ multiplex PCR, and TCRdb kept only the in-frame ones, dropping some. Here the sample spans some 140,000 clones, less than 95% being singletons. The V gene's germline CDR1 is SEHNR and CDR2 FQNEAQ (reference sequence). Trimming removed 5 bases from V and 0 bases from J, with 8 bases in between. The CDR3 sequence is 13 residues long. This record comes from a study of cytotoxic CD8 clonotypes in ibrutinib-treated CLL. V is TRBV7-9 and J is TRBJ2-7; D gene unclear. The sample here was PBMCs, taken after 12 months of ibrutinib treatment. This sequence was found in a human donor with chronic lymphocytic leukemia. The CDR3 bases are TGTGCCAGCAGCCCACCAGGCTCCTACGAGCAGTACTTC. As protein: CASSPPGSYEQYF.